The 21 T cell receptor beta chains in this list originate from one sample, sequenced in a study of blood T cells in healthy people across ages. The authors ran a second PCR of roughly 6 to 12 cycles using a sample-barcoded 5' primer and a J-beta primer mix. Via MiXCR, TCRdb re-called the 5' RACE reads, giving one row per CDR3 protein. The table has 1.2 million to 1.5 million distinct CDR3 sequences, approximately 60% seen once. The specimen sequenced was blood. Source of these receptors: a man between 18 and 35 years old in good health.

The gene calls are TRBV4-1 and TRBJ1-2, with a tentative D call TRBD1 (5 bases). Germline-derived CDR1 and CDR2 are MGHRA and YSYEKL. This CDR3 has 15 amino acids. Trimming took 0 bases from V and 5 from J, leaving 13 bases between them. In DNA, the CDR3 is TGCGCCAGCAGCCAAGAAAGGCAGGGAGGTTATGGCTACACCTTC. Its translation: CASSQERQGGYGYTF.

The chain joins TRBV4-1 to TRBJ1-2, with D uncertain. The length of the CDR3 is 13 residues. Deletions cut 6 bases from V and 4 bases from J, with 12 bases between. From germline, CDR1 is MGHRA and CDR2 YSYEKL. The DNA of the CDR3 is TGCGCCAGCAGACCCGACGGCGGCTATGGCTACACCTTC. Its protein is CASRPDGGYGYTF.

The chain joins TRBV14 to TRBJ2-1; 8 bases are shared with TRBD2. V dropped 4 bases and J dropped 6; count of bases not matched to a gene: 11. Germline CDR1 is SGHDN and CDR2 is FVKESK. This CDR3 comprises 16 residues. CDR3 region: CASSRRGLAGTNEQFF. Here the CDR3 DNA reads TGTGCCAGCAGCCGCCGGGGGCTAGCGGGTACCAATGAGCAGTTCTTC.

The genes are TRBV20-1 and TRBJ2-7; D remains ambiguous. The CDR3 length is 14 residues. The V and J ends lost 1 base and 3 bases respectively, with 13 bases between them. CDR1 and CDR2 from the germline V gene are DFQATT and SNEGSKA (reference sequence). In DNA, the CDR3 is TGCAGTGCTAGAGGAACCGGGCCCCACTACGAGCAGTACTTC. Translation gives CSARGTGPHYEQYF.

The rearrangement uses TRBV20-1 and TRBJ2-1; 10 bases are a match to TRBD2. V was clipped by 3 bases and J by 6 bases; unmatched bases: 8. The germline gives CDR1 DFQATT, CDR2 SNEGSKA (reference sequence). The CDR3 loop spans 15 amino acids. CDR3 loop: CSASRASGGPNEQFF. CDR3 nucleotide sequence: TGCAGTGCTAGTAGGGCTAGCGGGGGCCCCAATGAGCAGTTCTTC.

The V and J genes are TRBV20-1 and TRBJ2-1, with 8 positions matching TRBD2. V lost 0 bases and J lost 4; bases outside the gene matches: 2. The CDR3 is made up of 14 amino acids. Germline loops: CDR1 DFQATT, CDR2 SNEGSKA (reference sequence). The chain's CDR3 is CSARDSGIYNEQFF. CDR3 DNA sequence: TGCAGTGCTAGAGATAGCGGGATATACAATGAGCAGTTCTTC.

V and J are TRBV29-1 and TRBJ1-1; 9 positions match TRBD1. CDR1 is SQVTM, CDR2 ANQGSEA, per germline. This CDR3 region has 14 residues. V lost 4 bases to trimming and J lost 1 base; unmatched junction nucleotides: 4. The CDR3: CSVVRQGENTEAFF. DNA of the CDR3: TGCAGCGTTGTGAGACAGGGGGAGAACACTGAAGCTTTCTTT.

The rearrangement links TRBV20-1 to TRBJ2-7, with 9 nucleotides matching TRBD2. The CDR3 has 16 amino acids. The junction had 9 bases not matched to a gene; V was cut back by 1 base and J by 2 bases. From germline, CDR1 is DFQATT and CDR2 SNEGSKA (reference sequence). The CDR3 DNA is TGCAGTGCTAGAGTCCCAAGACCTAGCGGGACCTACGAGCAGTACTTC. Protein: CSARVPRPSGTYEQYF.

This clonotype came up many times. The J gene is TRBJ2-7, the V gene TRBV20-1; the match to TRBD2 covers 8 bases. Trimming at V came to 6 bases and at J to 0 bases, leaving 13 bases not matched to a gene. The germline V gene has CDR1 DFQATT and CDR2 SNEGSKA (reference sequence). The CDR3 contains 16 residues. CDR3: CSALEGERGTSYEQYF. DNA for the CDR3: TGCAGTGCCCTCGAAGGGGAGCGGGGGACCTCCTACGAGCAGTACTTC.

The J gene is TRBJ1-2, the V gene TRBV29-1, with 11 bases that match TRBD1. This CDR3 is built from 16 residues. V trimming: 1 base; J trimming: 5 bases; junction bases outside the gene matches: 9. Germline V gene data show CDR1 as SQVTM and CDR2 as ANQGSEA. The CDR3 DNA reads TGCAGCGTTGAAGGCGGGACAGGGGGATTACTATATGGCTACACCTTC. This translates into CSVEGGTGGLLYGYTF.

This clonotype has more than one count but fewer than ten. The V gene is TRBV4-3, the J gene TRBJ2-6, with D unclear. Germline-derived CDR1 and CDR2 are LGHNA and YSLEER. V was shortened by 4 bases and J by 0 bases, with 10 bases between the two germline ends. The CDR3 runs to 16 residues. DNA of the CDR3: TGCGCCAGCAGCCGCTTGGTTAGCTCTGGGGCCAACGTCCTGACTTTC. Translation gives CASSRLVSSGANVLTF.

This clonotype was picked up a small number of times. CDR3 protein: CSATDRDRVEKLFF. In nucleotides, the CDR3 is TGCAGTGCTACCGACCGGGACAGGGTCGAAAAACTGTTTTTT. The rearrangement links TRBV20-1 to TRBJ1-4, with 9 nucleotides matching TRBD1. J gave up 8 bases and V 4 bases, and 8 bases lay outside the gene matches. In germline, CDR1 is DFQATT, CDR2 SNEGSKA (reference sequence). The CDR3 totals 14 residues.

This clonotype was counted a few times. The chain has TRBV27 and TRBJ2-1, with TRBD2 identical over 9 bases. Trimming removed 1 base from V and 3 bases from J; junction bases left unmatched: 4. Germline V CDR1 and CDR2: MNHEY, SMNVEV (reference sequence). This CDR3 is 16 amino acids long. This CDR3 is CASSLLTTSGYNEQFF. CDR3 in DNA: TGTGCCAGCAGTTTATTGACGACTAGCGGCTACAATGAGCAGTTCTTC.

This chain connects TRBV6-2 or TRBV6-3 to TRBJ1-1; perhaps TRBD1 as D (5 bases). This CDR3 comprises 13 residues. Per germline, CDR1 MNHEY and CDR2 SVGEGT. Trimming pared 8 bases from V and 2 bases from J, leaving 12 bases between. The CDR3 nucleotides read TGTGCCAGCTCAGGACAAAGTAACACTGAAGCTTTCTTT. It is translated as CASSGQSNTEAFF.

This clonotype was seen only once. The rearrangement joins TRBV3-1 to TRBJ2-5; perhaps TRBD1 as D (5 bases). The germline V and J ends were trimmed by 0 bases and 4 bases, with 18 bases remaining between them. Germline lookup yields CDR1 LGHDT and CDR2 YNNKEL (reference sequence). The length of the CDR3 is 17 residues. This chain's CDR3 is CASSQDPPFLGRETQYF. CDR3 nucleotides: TGTGCCAGCAGCCAAGATCCTCCCTTCTTGGGGCGAGAGACCCAGTACTTC.

The chain joins TRBV9 to TRBJ2-5, with 9 bases that match TRBD1. In germline, CDR1 is SGDLS, CDR2 YYNGEE. This CDR3 spans 15 amino acids. With 3 bases clipped from V and 5 bases from J, the junction kept 8 bases outside the gene matches. This CDR3 is CASSDDTGGIETQYF. The CDR3 DNA sequence: TGTGCCAGCAGCGACGATACAGGGGGCATCGAGACCCAGTACTTC.

This chain joins TRBV5-1 and TRBJ2-7; weak D call: TRBD2 (6 bases). Trimming left V 4 bases short and J 1 base short, with 12 bases between. The germline gives CDR1 SGHRS, CDR2 YFSETQ. CDR3 length: 14 residues. The CDR3 protein is CASSRDGRSYEQYF. For the CDR3, the DNA is TGCGCCAGCAGCCGGGACGGGAGATCCTACGAGCAGTACTTC. Full variable domain (outside the CDR3, taken from reference TRBV5-1 and TRBJ2-7): KAGVTQTPRYLIKTRGQQVTLSCSPISGHRSVSWYQQTPGQGLQFLFEYFSETQRNKGNFPGRFSGRQFSNSRSEMNVSTLELGDSALYLCASSRDGRSYEQYFGPGTRLTVT.

This clonotype was counted between two and nine times. The rearrangement joins TRBV20-1 to TRBJ2-7, with TRBD1 identical over 8 bases. V lost 5 bases and J lost 2; bases outside the gene matches: 5. The CDR3 contains 13 residues. Germline V lookup: CDR1 DFQATT, CDR2 SNEGSKA (reference sequence). CDR3 loop: CSALTDRAYEQYF. Written as DNA, the CDR3 is TGCAGTGCTCTAACGGACAGGGCCTACGAGCAGTACTTC.

The chain employs TRBV5-6 and TRBJ2-7; 9 bases line up with TRBD1. The V gene's germline CDR1 is SGHDT and CDR2 YYEEEE. Trimming took 3 bases from V and 2 from J; bases not matched to a gene: 6. The CDR3 spans 15 residues. CDR3 in DNA: TGTGCCAGCAGCTCACAGGGGGCCCCACCCTACGAGCAGTACTTC. Residues: CASSSQGAPPYEQYF.

J is TRBJ2-4 and V is TRBV4-2; no definite D call. The last part of the DNA fits TRBJ2-7 better; the J call may be wrong. The CDR3 has 14 amino acids. Germline CDR1 LGHNA, CDR2 YNFKEQ. DNA of the CDR3: TGTGCCAGCAGCCAAGAAAACGGTCCCTACGAGCAGTACTTC. Encoded protein: CASSQENGPYEQYF.

The chain is built from TRBV12-3 or TRBV12-4 and TRBJ2-1; a possible D gene is TRBD1 (6 bases). The CDR3 extends over 18 amino acids. V lost 6 bases and J lost 1, with 22 bases in between. The CDR3 loop reads CASRRTIRQVQSYNEQFF. The CDR3 region has the DNA TGTGCCAGCAGACGGACCATTCGACAGGTACAATCCTACAATGAGCAGTTCTTC.